The 16 T cell receptor beta chains listed next were all sequenced from one sample in a study of CD4+ T cells in melanoma. Only in-frame clones appear in the TCRdb table, and some are missing; sequencing was by immunoSEQ multiplex PCR. The table has 10,000 to 12,000 clones, roughly 69% seen once; the top ten hold 7.5% to 9.5%. Sequences were obtained from cells from a culture (not recorded whether cultured in vitro). These TCRs come from a human donor with melanoma.

This clone was seen only once. The CDR3 loop reads CAFSPGRDSAYEQYF. For the CDR3, the DNA is TGTGCCTTTTCCCCCGGGCGGGACAGCGCCTACGAGCAGTACTTC. The genes are TRBV10-3 and TRBJ2-7, with a possible D match to TRBD1 (7 bases). The CDR3 has 15 amino acids. V was clipped by 11 bases and J by 2 bases, with 22 bases between them. CDR1 and CDR2 from the germline V gene are ENHRY and SYGVKD.

The chain links TRBV19 to TRBJ1-3, with a possible D match to TRBD1 (6 bases). Per germline, CDR1 LNHDA and CDR2 SQIVND (reference sequence). Trimming shortened V by 4 bases and J by 0 bases, and 10 bases separated the two germline ends. The CDR3 length is 15 residues. CDR3 amino acids: CASSKGTFSGNTIYF. The CDR3 DNA is TGTGCCAGTAGTAAGGGGACATTCTCTGGAAACACCATATATTTT.

This chain connects TRBV6-6 to TRBJ2-7; no clear D. Germline CDR1 is MNHNY and CDR2 is SVGAGI (reference sequence). The CDR3 is 13 amino acids. V was pared by 3 bases and J by 3 bases, with 9 bases between. The CDR3 reads CASSYWGRYEQYF. CDR3 nucleotide sequence: TGTGCCAGCAGTTATTGGGGTCGCTACGAGCAGTACTTC.

This chain connects TRBV7-2 to TRBJ2-1; a possible D gene is TRBD2 (6 bases). Germline CDR1 reads SGHTA; CDR2 reads FQGNSA. V was cut by 5 bases and J by 0 bases, with 11 bases left in between. The CDR3 covers 15 residues. In nucleotides, the CDR3 is TGTGCCAGCAGCGTGGACGGGAGCTCCTACAATGAGCAGTTCTTC. It encodes CASSVDGSSYNEQFF.

The V and J genes are TRBV7-7 and TRBJ2-2; possibly TRBD1 for D (6 bases). CDR1 is SSHAT, CDR2 FNYEAQ, per germline (reference sequence). This CDR3 region has 16 residues. V was cut by 5 bases and J by 0 bases, with 13 bases left in between. Here the CDR3 DNA reads TGTGCCAGCAGCGAATATACAGGGTCGAACACCGGGGAGCTGTTTTTT. Protein: CASSEYTGSNTGELFF.

The chain couples TRBV2 to TRBJ2-3; tentative D call: TRBD2 (6 bases). V lost 9 bases, J lost 2 bases, and 12 bases lay in between. Germline assignment: CDR1 SNHLY and CDR2 FYNNEI. The CDR3 loop spans 13 amino acids. This chain's CDR3 is CARGSGYTDTQYF. CDR3 sequence (DNA): TGTGCCAGGGGTAGCGGATACACAGATACGCAGTATTTT.

This clone has just a few counts. The V and J genes are TRBV18 and TRBJ2-5; 9 positions agree with TRBD1. The CDR3 has 14 residues. With V trimmed by 5 bases and J by 3 bases, 4 bases remained unmatched. Germline loops: CDR1 KGHSH, CDR2 LQKENI. CDR3 sequence reads: CASSFRDREETQYF. CDR3 in DNA: TGTGCCAGCTCATTCCGGGACAGGGAAGAGACCCAGTACTTC.

V usage is TRBV6-1 and J usage is TRBJ2-3, with D uncertain. The CDR3 spans 12 residues. Trimming stripped 6 bases from V and 2 bases from J, with 6 bases between. The V gene's germline CDR1 is MNHNS and CDR2 SASEGT. This CDR3 reads CASRGNTDTQYF. The CDR3 DNA follows: TGTGCCAGCAGGGGGAACACAGATACGCAGTATTTT.

The gene calls are TRBV5-3 and TRBJ1-6; tentative D call: TRBD1 (5 bases). TRBV5-3 is an ORF, and what it does is uncertain. The CDR3 is made up of 16 amino acids. Trimming stripped 4 bases from V and 8 bases from J, with 19 bases between. CDR3 sequence: CARSIPGRVVYSPLHF. The DNA of the CDR3 is TGTGCCAGAAGCATCCCCGGCAGGGTTGTATATTCACCCCTCCACTTT.

The chain joins TRBV13 to TRBJ2-3; unclear D gene. Germline V gives CDR1 PRHDT, CDR2 FYEKMQ (reference sequence). The CDR3 is 14 residues long. With 1 base removed from V and 4 bases from J, the gap between germline ends came to 9 bases. The CDR3 here is CASSLASEADTQYF. The CDR3 DNA follows: TGTGCCAGCAGCTTAGCCAGCGAAGCAGATACGCAGTATTTT.

This clone showed up just a few times. The chain links TRBV4-1 to TRBJ1-1; D remains unclear. Germline V lookup: CDR1 MGHRA, CDR2 YSYEKL. The CDR3 runs 16 residues. V was pared by 4 bases and J by 4 bases, with 19 bases between. The CDR3 bases are TGCGCCAGCAGCCCCGGGCCGTTAATCGGCGCCACTGAAGCTTTCTTT. Its protein is CASSPGPLIGATEAFF.

The chain links TRBV9 to TRBJ2-4; TRBD2 matches at 10 bases. The V gene end was trimmed by 4 bases and the J gene end by 0 bases; junction bases not matched to a gene: 4. The germline CDR1 and CDR2 sequences are SGDLS and YYNGEE. The CDR3 spans 16 residues. CDR3 amino acids: CASSPRLAGAKNIQYF. CDR3 coding DNA: TGTGCCAGCAGCCCCAGACTAGCGGGAGCCAAAAACATTCAGTACTTC.

The chain combines TRBV6-1 with TRBJ2-2; a possible D gene is TRBD1 (6 bases). CDR1 and CDR2 (germline): MNHNS, SASEGT. CDR3 size: 11 residues. V lost 5 bases and J lost 9, with 7 bases in between. CDR3 region: CASSRDRELFF. The CDR3 coding sequence is TGTGCCAGCAGTAGGGACAGGGAGCTGTTTTTT.

This clone was seen a few times. The chain links TRBV4-2 to TRBJ2-7; TRBD2 might be the D (6 bases). The CDR3 is made up of 18 amino acids. Per germline, CDR1 LGHNA and CDR2 YNFKEQ. V lost 1 base to trimming and J lost 1 base, with 20 bases between them. CDR3 in DNA: TGTGCCAGCAGCCAAGCCGTTAGGACTGCGGGGTATTCCTACGAGCAGTACTTC. This sequence encodes CASSQAVRTAGYSYEQYF.

This chain uses TRBV25-1 with TRBJ1-3; D might be TRBD1 (6 bases). Per germline, CDR1 MGHDK and CDR2 SYGVNS. With 2 bases removed from V and 0 bases from J, the gap between germline ends came to 8 bases. CDR3 length: 15 residues. In DNA, the CDR3 is TGTGCCAGCAGTGAAACAGGGCCCTCTGGAAACACCATATATTTT. Protein: CASSETGPSGNTIYF.

Only a few counts were recorded for this clone. J is TRBJ1-2 and V is TRBV5-5; a possible D gene is TRBD1 (5 bases). The CDR3 has 14 amino acids. V lost 3 bases, J lost 8 bases, and 17 bases lay in between. In germline, CDR1 is SGHKS, CDR2 YYEKEE (reference sequence). CDR3 in DNA: TGTGCCAGCAGCTATCCTGGCAGGGCTAAGGGCTACACCTTC. This gives the protein CASSYPGRAKGYTF.